The entry below gives a single T cell receptor (beta chain) sequence along with its context. Its antigen is as yet unknown. The CDR3 covers 14 residues. Trimming took 6 bases from V and 0 from J, leaving 9 bases between them. CDR1 is MNHEY and CDR2 is SVGAGI in the germline V gene. This sample was taken from a study of OX40 agonist ivuxolimab in advanced cancers. The wider study: Patients received ivuxolimab, an agonistic anti-OX40 (CD134) antibody. Study-wide points: Expanded clones were, on average, more numerous in CD8+ T cells than in CD4+. The study observed clonal expansion of CD4+ and CD8+ blood T cells by week 6 at 0.1 to 3.0 mg/kg.

The assay was immunoSEQ multiplex PCR, and TCRdb's table has in-frame clones only and misses some. Of around 76,000 clones in the sample, around 94% were seen once. The sample here was CD4+ or CD8+ T cells sorted from blood, taken in a trial of the OX40 agonist ivuxolimab. This chain joins TRBV6-5 and TRBJ1-3; no reliable D call. The receptor's source is an adult with an advanced solid tumor such as melanoma, head and neck, liver or kidney cancer. The CDR3 bases are TGTGCCAGCAGCCCGCGGATCTCTGGAAACACCATATATTTT. The encoded protein is CASSPRISGNTIYF.